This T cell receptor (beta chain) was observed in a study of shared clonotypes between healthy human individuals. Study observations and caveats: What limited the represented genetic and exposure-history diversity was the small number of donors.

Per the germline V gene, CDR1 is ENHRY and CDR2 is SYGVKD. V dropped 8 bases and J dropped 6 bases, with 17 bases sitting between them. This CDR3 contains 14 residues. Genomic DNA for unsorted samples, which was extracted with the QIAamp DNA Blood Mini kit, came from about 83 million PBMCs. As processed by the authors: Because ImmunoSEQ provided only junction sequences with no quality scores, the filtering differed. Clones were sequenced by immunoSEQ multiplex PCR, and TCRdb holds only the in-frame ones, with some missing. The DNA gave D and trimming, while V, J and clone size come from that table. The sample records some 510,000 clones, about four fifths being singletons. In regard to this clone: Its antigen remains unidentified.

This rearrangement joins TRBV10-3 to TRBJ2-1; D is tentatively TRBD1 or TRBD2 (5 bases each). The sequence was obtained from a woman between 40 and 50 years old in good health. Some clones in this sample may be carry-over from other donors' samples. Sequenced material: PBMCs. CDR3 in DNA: TGTGCCATCCAAATGGCAGGGACCCCCAATGAGCAGTTCTTC. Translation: CAIQMAGTPNEQFF.